This TCR beta chain was captured by sequencing in a study of Ad26.COV2.S vaccination and SARS-CoV-2 variants. Findings and caveats of the study: Those who received vaccine or placebo ended up with similar non-spike TCR breadth.

As regards this clone: Its antigen is as yet unknown.

Specified treatment: approximately 18 received Ad26.COV2.S at low or high dose, single or two shots; five or six received placebo; per-sample allocation not given. Collection of the samples took place on day 63 after the first injection of vaccine or placebo. Clones were read by immunoSEQ multiplex PCR, and TCRdb kept only the in-frame ones, dropping some. The data contain some 370,000 clones, about four fifths of them singletons. J lost 8 bases, V lost 4 bases, and 9 bases had no gene match. Germline CDR1 and CDR2: SGHRS and YFSETQ. This CDR3 comprises 14 residues. This sample comprised peripheral blood, obtained in a trial of Ad26.COV2.S vaccine versus placebo. The chain joins TRBV5-1 to TRBJ2-7, with 10 bases aligning to TRBD1. This TCR came from a person between 18 and 60 years old who received the Ad26.COV2.S COVID-19 vaccine or a placebo. In DNA, the CDR3 is TGCGCCAGCAGCGCTGGACAGGGGGAAGTCAAGCAGTACTTC. It is translated as CASSAGQGEVKQYF.